Shown below are 13 T cell receptor beta chains from a single sample sequenced in a study of Ad26.COV2.S vaccination and SARS-CoV-2 variants. Sequencing was performed with immunoSEQ multiplex PCR; in TCRdb, only in-frame clones are kept and a portion is missing. Of approximately 300,000 clones listed, 70% to 90% are singletons. Treatment of the sample: some 20 received Ad26.COV2.S at low or high dose, single or two shots; a few received placebo; per-sample allocation not given. Following the first vaccine or placebo injection, samples were taken on day 63. The sample was peripheral blood, taken in a trial of Ad26.COV2.S vaccine versus placebo. These receptors originate from a person aged 18-60 years who received the Ad26.COV2.S COVID-19 vaccine or a placebo.

The CDR3 region is CASRAGSGARGRGYTF. CDR3 nucleotide sequence: TGTGCCAGCAGGGCGGGCTCGGGTGCCCGAGGAAGGGGCTACACCTTC. V usage is TRBV2 and J usage is TRBJ1-2; no firm D call. The germline V gene has CDR1 SNHLY and CDR2 FYNNEI. The CDR3 covers 16 residues. V was clipped by 6 bases and J by 8 bases, with 25 bases between them.

V gene TRBV30 combines with J gene TRBJ1-5; D perhaps matches TRBD1 (5 bases). Germline loops: CDR1 GTSNPN, CDR2 SVGIG (reference sequence). The V end lost 1 base, the J end lost 5 bases, and 9 bases lay between the germline ends. This CDR3 contains 13 residues. CDR3 coding DNA: TGTGCCTGGAGTGCAGGGATTCATCAGCCCCAGCATTTT. It yields the protein CAWSAGIHQPQHF.

The V and J genes are TRBV5-1 and TRBJ1-1; no clear D. Per the germline V gene, CDR1 is SGHRS and CDR2 is YFSETQ. The CDR3 sequence is 13 residues long. Between the trimmed V and J ends, which lost 4 bases and 5 bases, there was a span of 12 bases. The DNA for the CDR3 is TGCGCCAGCAGCCAACGTCAGGTAACTGAAGCTTTCTTT. It translates to CASSQRQVTEAFF.

This chain links TRBV12-3 or TRBV12-4 with TRBJ1-2, with a tentative D call TRBD1 (6 bases). This CDR3 has 13 amino acids. Trimming took 5 bases from V and 6 from J, leaving 13 bases between them. As DNA, the CDR3 is TGTGCCAGCAGTATCAGAGGGGGGGATGGCTACACCTTC. It is translated as CASSIRGGDGYTF.

This chain links TRBV7-3 with TRBJ2-5, with 14 bases lining up with TRBD2. This CDR3 is built from 17 residues. CDR1 SGHTA and CDR2 FQGTGA come from the germline V gene. V shed 5 bases and J 4 bases; nucleotides not matched to a gene: 9. In nucleotides, the CDR3 is TGTGCCAGCAGCCGGGGGACTAGCGGGGGAGAGACAGAGACCCAGTACTTC. Its protein product is CASSRGTSGGETETQYF.

This clone was seen just once. The J gene is TRBJ2-7, the V gene TRBV5-1, with 9 bases matching TRBD1. V was pared by 6 bases and J by 2 bases, with 6 bases of the junction left unmatched. The CDR3 spans 14 residues. In germline, CDR1 is SGHRS, CDR2 YFSETQ. The CDR3 DNA sequence: TGCGCCAGCACCGGGACAGGGTCTCCCTACGAGCAGTACTTC. Translation: CASTGTGSPYEQYF.

The rearrangement uses TRBV13 and TRBJ2-4, with D unresolved. Germline V gene sequence: CDR1 PRHDT, CDR2 FYEKMQ (reference sequence). The CDR3 is 12 residues long. V was pared by 1 base and J by 13 bases, with 11 bases between. Here the CDR3 reads CASSLVGSQQYF. Written as DNA, the CDR3 is TGTGCCAGCAGCTTAGTGGGCAGCCAACAGTACTTC.

The rearrangement joins TRBV11-3 to TRBJ2-3, with 7 bases matching TRBD1. Losses at the gene ends were 4 bases for V and 1 base for J; bases not matched to a gene: 8. This CDR3 is 16 amino acids long. Germline-derived CDR1 and CDR2 are SGHNT and YENEEA. The DNA of the CDR3 is TGTGCCAGCAGCTATGCCGGGACAGAGGGCACAGATACGCAGTATTTT. This sequence encodes CASSYAGTEGTDTQYF.

The rearrangement links TRBV4-1 to TRBJ2-7; no firm D call. Between the trimmed V and J ends, which lost 4 bases and 7 bases, there was a span of 11 bases. Germline CDR1 is MGHRA and CDR2 is YSYEKL. This CDR3 comprises 12 residues. CDR3 region: CASSPLSGEQYF. CDR3 coding DNA: TGCGCCAGCAGCCCCCTCTCTGGAGAGCAGTACTTC.

This rearrangement joins TRBV11-3 to TRBJ2-2; 7 bases are shared with TRBD1. The CDR3 extends over 14 amino acids. Germline CDR1 is SGHNT and CDR2 is YENEEA. Losses at the gene ends were 3 bases for V and 4 bases for J; bases not matched to a gene: 2. CDR3: CASSFAGGTGELFF. The CDR3 DNA is TGTGCCAGCAGCTTCGCAGGGGGCACCGGGGAGCTGTTTTTT.

This clone has just one count. One end of the junction fails to match germline, which may point to a read error. The genes are TRBV5-4 and TRBJ2-3; a weak D match, TRBD2 (6 bases). The CDR3 has 14 amino acids. Germline V gene lookup returns CDR1 SGHNT and CDR2 YYREEE (reference sequence). For the CDR3, the DNA is TGTGCCAGCAGCTTGGCCAACGGAGGGGCATTTCAGTGTTTT. The encoded protein is CASSLANGGAFQCF.

This sequence joins TRBV11-1 and TRBJ1-2, with 8 positions matching TRBD1. V trimming: 5 bases; J trimming: 3 bases; junction bases outside the gene matches: 5. This CDR3 region has 14 residues. Germline V lookup: CDR1 SGHAT, CDR2 FQDESV (reference sequence). The CDR3 DNA reads TGTGCCAGCAGCCCGCAGACAGGGGACTATGGCTACACCTTC. It specifies CASSPQTGDYGYTF.

Details on this clone: The CDR3 ends on some other residue instead of the conserved phenylalanine or tryptophan, so this is likely a read error. No DNA is shown, since the ends of the CDR3 on it are uncertain; the CDR3 is the one TCRdb lists. The chain uses TRBV6-2 or TRBV6-3 and TRBJ2-7; the D call TRBD1 from the table was never checked on the DNA. Germline loops: CDR1 MNHEY, CDR2 SVGEGT. The CDR3 is 15 residues long, counting both termini. CDR3 residues: CASSSSYQKQGALTI.